This paragraph reports one TCR beta chain. V shed 7 bases and J shed 1 base, with 6 bases lying between them. This CDR3 has 12 amino acids. This record comes from a study of blood T cell repertoires in COVID-19. Using immunoSEQ multiplex PCR, the repertoire was profiled, and TCRdb retains in-frame clones only, with some absent. The sample carries 25,000 to 30,000 clones, 60% to 80% recorded once. This rearrangement joins TRBV12-3 or TRBV12-4 to TRBJ2-3; no reliable D call. The specimen was peripheral blood. This receptor was identified in a woman aged 70-85 years with acute or convalescent COVID-19. CDR3 DNA: TGTGCCAGCACCTTTCGCACAGATACGCAGTATTTT. It is translated as CASTFRTDTQYF.